A selection of T cell receptor beta chains follows, all from one sample in a study of blood T cell repertoires in COVID-19. Sequencing was performed with immunoSEQ multiplex PCR; in TCRdb, only in-frame clones are kept and a portion is missing. The repertoire holds some 200,000 clones, with around 83% as singletons. Material: peripheral blood. These receptors were taken from a human donor in a cohort sampled during active COVID-19. The CDR3 runs from the conserved cysteine through the conserved F or W. The order of the fields is clone size, D gene, V gene, J gene, CDR3 DNA, CDR3 protein. A D gene is named only where the DNA matches it firmly. Size values are once, few and many counts, or a class for expanded clones, and some rows have none.

clone_size: -
d_call: TRBD1
v_call: TRBV29-1
j_call: TRBJ2-1
cdr3_nt: TGCAGCGTGATGGGGGGACAGGGGGCCTTAAGCTCCTACAATGAGCAGTTCTTC
cdr3_aa: CSVMGGQGALSSYNEQFF

clone_size: once
d_call: TRBD1
v_call: TRBV5-6
j_call: TRBJ1-6
cdr3_nt: TGTGCCAGCAGCTCACTGGGACAGGGGGCGGTTAATTCACCCCTCCACTTT
cdr3_aa: CASSSLGQGAVNSPLHF

clone_size: -
d_call: -
v_call: TRBV5-4
j_call: TRBJ2-1
cdr3_nt: TGTGCCAGCAGCTTGGCGACTAGCTCCTACAATGAGCAGTTCTTC
cdr3_aa: CASSLATSSYNEQFF

clone_size: -
d_call: TRBD2
v_call: TRBV7-9
j_call: TRBJ2-7
cdr3_nt: TGTGCCAGCAGCTTGTTAGCGGGAGCGCCGGTGGAGGAGCAGTACTTC
cdr3_aa: CASSLLAGAPVEEQYF

clone_size: few
d_call: -
v_call: TRBV2
j_call: TRBJ2-3
cdr3_nt: TGTGCCAGCAGTGACCAAAACACAGATACGCAGTATTTT
cdr3_aa: CASSDQNTDTQYF

clone_size: -
d_call: -
v_call: TRBV6-2/TRBV6-3
j_call: TRBJ2-2
cdr3_nt: TGTGCCAGCAGCCCCGGGACTTTAGATTCCGGGGAGCTGTTTTTT
cdr3_aa: CASSPGTLDSGELFF

clone_size: -
d_call: -
v_call: TRBV30
j_call: TRBJ1-2
cdr3_nt: TGTGCCTGGAGTGTACTCGAGGGGGACTATGGCTACACCTTC
cdr3_aa: CAWSVLEGDYGYTF

clone_size: -
d_call: -
v_call: TRBV27
j_call: TRBJ2-7
cdr3_nt: TGTGCCAGCAGTTGGGACAAACAGAACGAGCAGTACTTC
cdr3_aa: CASSWDKQNEQYF

clone_size: -
d_call: -
v_call: TRBV19
j_call: TRBJ1-3
cdr3_nt: TGTGCCAGTAGACTTAGGAGAAGCTCTGGAAACACCATATATTTT
cdr3_aa: CASRLRRSSGNTIYF

clone_size: -
d_call: -
v_call: TRBV11-2
j_call: TRBJ2-7
cdr3_nt: TGTGCCAGCAGCGCAACAGGGTACACCTACGAGCAGTACTTC
cdr3_aa: CASSATGYTYEQYF

clone_size: -
d_call: -
v_call: TRBV11-2
j_call: TRBJ1-5
cdr3_nt: TGTGCCAGCAGCTTAGAAGTAGATCAGCCCCAGCATTTT
cdr3_aa: CASSLEVDQPQHF